The rows below give T cell receptor beta chains drawn from one sample of a study of blood T cell repertoires in COVID-19. TCRdb keeps only in-frame clones here, not all; method: immunoSEQ multiplex PCR. The sample yields tens of thousands of clones, 70% to 85% seen once. The specimen was peripheral blood. Receptor source: a man aged 50 to 59 with active or convalescent COVID-19. Both conserved end residues are part of each CDR3. A D gene is named only where the DNA matches it firmly. The size of a clone is reported for some rows only, either as once, few or many, or as a class for expanded clones.

J gene	clone size	D gene	V gene	CDR3 DNA	CDR3 protein
TRBJ2-3	.	.	TRBV7-7	TGTGCTAGCAGCTTAAAGGGAGACAGCACAGATACGCAGTATTTT	CASSLKGDSTDTQYF
TRBJ2-1	.	TRBD2	TRBV4-2	TGTGCCAGCAGCCAAGAGGTGGGAGGGCTAGCGGCCTTCGGTGAGCAGTTCTTC	CASSQEVGGLAAFGEQFF
TRBJ1-1	medium-sized	.	TRBV6-6	TGTGCCAGCAGTCGACCGGGACACAACACTGAAGCTTTCTTT	CASSRPGHNTEAFF
TRBJ2-4	.	.	TRBV2	TGTGCCAGCAGTGAAGGAGGGGGGGTCCCCCCCATTCAGTACTTC	CASSEGGGVPPIQYF
TRBJ2-2	.	.	TRBV7-3	TGTGCCAGCAGCTCCGAGGCTAGGAACACCGGGGAGCTGTTTTTT	CASSSEARNTGELFF
TRBJ1-2	.	TRBD1	TRBV19	TGTGCCAGTATAAGTCCAGGGGGAAGCTATGGCTACACCTTC	CASISPGGSYGYTF
TRBJ1-3	.	.	TRBV5-1	TGCGCCAGCAGCCTCGACACCACTGTAAGAAACACCATATATTTT	CASSLDTTVRNTIYF
TRBJ2-2	.	TRBD2	TRBV11-2	TGTGCCAGCAGACCCCCCGGGACTAGCGGTTCCGGGGAGCTGTTTTTT	CASRPPGTSGSGELFF
TRBJ2-3	once	TRBD1	TRBV13	TGTGCCAGCAGCTTAGCCGGGACAGGGGGCACGCAGTATTTT	CASSLAGTGGTQYF
TRBJ1-5	.	.	TRBV10-3	TGTGCCATCAGTGAGGCAGTTGGAGGGGTCGCAAATCAGCCCCAGCATTTT	CAISEAVGGVANQPQHF
TRBJ1-1	.	.	TRBV24-1	TGTGCCACCGCGCGGATGGGAGCTTTCTTT	CATARMGAFF
TRBJ1-4	.	TRBD1	TRBV6-5	TGTGCCAGCAGGCCCGCAACCGGGACAGATGAAAAACTGTTTTTT	CASRPATGTDEKLFF
TRBJ2-5	medium-sized	TRBD2	TRBV7-3	TGTGCCAGCAGTCCCGGGGCGGGGGATTACACCCAGTACTTC	CASSPGAGDYTQYF